Described below is a single T cell receptor beta chain sequence and its context. TCRdb itself ran the 5' RACE reads through MiXCR, one entry per CDR3 protein. The sample includes 350,000 to 500,000 distinct CDR3 sequences, about 22% of them seen just once. Germline CDR1 and CDR2: GTSNPN and SVGIG (reference sequence). V lost 0 bases and J lost 1; bases outside the gene matches: 14. This CDR3 is 18 amino acids long. The sample originates from a study of T-cell memory formation after mild COVID-19. Sequencing was done on a sample of PBMCs or a T cell subset sorted from them (not recorded which). The receptor was derived from an adult woman who had mild COVID-19 (a few samples of this study predate the infection). Cell type and time point are not known. The chain employs TRBV30 and TRBJ1-1, with 7 nucleotides matching TRBD1. The CDR3 DNA is TGTGCCTGGAGTGTACGGAGGGACAGTAAACTTCAGAACACTGAAGCTTTCTTT. It yields the protein CAWSVRRDSKLQNTEAFF.